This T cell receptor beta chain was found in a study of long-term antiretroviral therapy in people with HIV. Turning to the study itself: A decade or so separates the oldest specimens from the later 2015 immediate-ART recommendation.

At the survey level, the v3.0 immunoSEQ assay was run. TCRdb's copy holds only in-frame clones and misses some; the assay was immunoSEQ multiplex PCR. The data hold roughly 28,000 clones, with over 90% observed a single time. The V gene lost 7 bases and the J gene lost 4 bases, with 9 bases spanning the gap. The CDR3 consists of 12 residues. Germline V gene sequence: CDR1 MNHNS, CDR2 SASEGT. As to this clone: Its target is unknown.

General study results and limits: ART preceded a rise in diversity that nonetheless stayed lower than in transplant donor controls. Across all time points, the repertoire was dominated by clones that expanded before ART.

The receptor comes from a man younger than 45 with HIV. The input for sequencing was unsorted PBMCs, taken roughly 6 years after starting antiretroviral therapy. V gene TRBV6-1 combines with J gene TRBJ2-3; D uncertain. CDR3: CASKSRADTQYF. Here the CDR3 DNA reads TGTGCCAGCAAATCCCGTGCAGATACGCAGTATTTT.